This T cell receptor beta chain comes out of a study of cytomegalovirus exposure and HLA in healthy donors. Study-level background: An early release of data contained roughly 90 million unique TCRs, which came from HLA-typed donors.

The PCR contained 60 Vbeta and 13 Jbeta primers. Sequenced by immunoSEQ multiplex PCR; TCRdb stores in-frame clones only, minus some. This sample has about 35,000 clones, with 90% found just once. Whole-study results and caveats: A later analysis linked a missense variant in DCLRE1C to the trimming of TCR beta V and J genes. It was likely that a cluster of highly shared sequence variants was a sequencing artifact. Most TCR sequences were uncommon, yet certain public TCRs appeared in many donors.

CDR1 is MNHNS, CDR2 SASEGT, per germline. The CDR3 length is 14 residues. V shed 8 bases and J shed 2 bases, with 13 bases lying between them. As for this clone: The antigen remains unidentified.

This sequence joins TRBV6-1 and TRBJ1-5, with D uncertain. The sample comprised PBMCs. This sequence originates from a young woman in good health and CMV-seronegative. The CDR3 region is CASRFSIGNQPQHF. DNA of the CDR3: TGTGCCAGCCGTTTCAGTATCGGCAATCAGCCCCAGCATTTT.